This TCR beta chain was sequenced in a study of blood T cell repertoires in COVID-19. The germline gives CDR1 MNHNS, CDR2 SASEGT. The CDR3 totals 16 residues. With 2 bases clipped from V and 5 bases from J, the junction kept 10 bases outside the gene matches. Some clones are missing from TCRdb's copy, which holds only in-frame ones; the method was immunoSEQ multiplex PCR. The table records roughly 250,000 clones, 75% to 95% of them present only once. The chain recombines TRBV6-1 with TRBJ2-7; 9 bases map to TRBD1. The receptor comes from a person aged 18 to 30 with COVID-19, enrolled during active disease. Sequencing was performed on peripheral blood. The CDR3 here is CASSETPGQGGDEQYF. CDR3 bases: TGTGCCAGCAGTGAAACTCCGGGACAGGGCGGGGACGAGCAGTACTTC.